The 28 T cell receptor beta chains presented below share a single source sample, sequenced in a study of blood T cell repertoires in COVID-19. Clones were sequenced by immunoSEQ multiplex PCR, and TCRdb holds only the in-frame ones, with some missing. The sample has under 45,000 clones, over 70% seen once; the top ten hold around a tenth. The sequencing sample was made of peripheral blood. These receptors all stem from a human donor in a cohort sampled during active COVID-19.

The CDR3 region has the DNA TGTGCCAGCAGTTTAGCCGGGGGAGCTCACGAGCAGTACTTC. This sequence encodes CASSLAGGAHEQYF. The chain couples TRBV28 to TRBJ2-7, with D perhaps TRBD2 (6 bases). The CDR3 consists of 14 residues. Germline lookup yields CDR1 MDHEN and CDR2 SYDVKM. V lost 2 bases, J lost 5 bases, and 13 bases lay in between. Variable domain in full (rest from reference TRBV28 and TRBJ2-7): DVKVTQSSRYLVKRTGEKVFLECVQDMDHENMFWYRQDPGLGLRLIYFSYDVKMKEKGDIPEGYSVSREKKERFSLILESASTNQTSMYLCASSLAGGAHEQYFGPGTRLTVT.

The chain has TRBV11-3 and TRBJ2-5, with 7 bases fitting TRBD2. CDR1 is SGHNT and CDR2 is YENEEA in the germline V gene. After removal of 3 bases from V and 1 base from J, the junction contained 5 bases not matched to a gene. The CDR3 loop spans 15 amino acids. CDR3 nucleotide sequence: TGTGCCAGCAGCTTTGAAGCGGGGCCCCAAGAGACCCAGTACTTC. Its protein product is CASSFEAGPQETQYF.

The V and J genes are TRBV6-1 and TRBJ2-7; TRBD2 matches 7 bases. CDR3 size: 15 residues. V trimming: 3 bases; J trimming: 2 bases; junction bases outside the gene matches: 7. In germline, CDR1 is MNHNS, CDR2 SASEGT. This chain's CDR3 is CASSESLAVTYEQYF. CDR3 in DNA: TGTGCCAGCAGTGAGAGTCTAGCGGTTACCTACGAGCAGTACTTC.

This rearrangement joins TRBV30 to TRBJ1-1, with 11 bases lining up with TRBD1. Germline V gene lookup returns CDR1 GTSNPN and CDR2 SVGIG (reference sequence). V shed 6 bases and J 7 bases; nucleotides not matched to a gene: 7. CDR3 length: 13 amino acids. DNA of the CDR3: TGTGCCTGCCGGGACAGGGGGACGAATGAAGCTTTCTTT. The encoded protein is CACRDRGTNEAFF.

This clone was seen a single time. The V call is TRBV28, the J call TRBJ2-1; D is ambiguous. Looked up from germline, CDR1 is MDHEN and CDR2 is SYDVKM. Trimming stripped 1 base from V and 6 bases from J, with 13 bases between. The CDR3 contains 15 residues. The CDR3 loop reads CASSLSGYSGNEQFF. CDR3 bases: TGTGCCAGCAGTTTATCTGGGTATTCGGGCAATGAGCAGTTCTTC.

The V and J genes are TRBV19 and TRBJ2-1, with D tentatively TRBD1 (5 bases). The ends were cut back, 3 bases at V and 0 bases at J, with 15 bases in the middle. The CDR3 is made up of 17 amino acids. Germline loops: CDR1 LNHDA, CDR2 SQIVND (reference sequence). CDR3 in DNA: TGTGCCAGTAGTATTAGTTTGGTAGGGGTCTCCTACAATGAGCAGTTCTTC. It codes for CASSISLVGVSYNEQFF. The whole variable domain, remainder taken from reference TRBV19 and TRBJ2-1, is DGGITQSPKYLFRKEGQNVTLSCEQNLNHDAMYWYRQDPGQGLRLIYYSQIVNDFQKGDIAEGYSVSREKKESFPLTVTSAQKNPTAFYLCASSISLVGVSYNEQFFGPGTRLTVL.

The CDR3 nucleotides read TGTGCCAGCAGCCCCGGGCGTGAGGGGGTTAAGGACGAGCAGTACTTC. Translating it yields CASSPGREGVKDEQYF. This chain uses TRBV7-9 with TRBJ2-7, with D perhaps TRBD1 (6 bases). The germline CDR1 and CDR2 sequences are SEHNR and FQNEAQ (reference sequence). Deletions cut 5 bases from V and 5 bases from J, with 22 bases between. The CDR3 runs to 16 residues.

The gene calls are TRBV3-1 (or the pseudogene TRBV3-2) and TRBJ2-7, with TRBD1 matching 11 bases. Germline V lookup: CDR1 LGHDT, CDR2 YNNKEL (reference sequence). The J segment lost 6 bases and the V segment lost 0 bases, leaving 16 bases of the junction unmatched. The CDR3 contains 19 residues. Here the CDR3 DNA reads TGTGCCAGCAGCCAAGACCAATCTCCGGGACAGGGGGTAGGAATCGAGCAGTACTTC. This codes for CASSQDQSPGQGVGIEQYF.

CDR3 DNA sequence: TGTGCCAGTAGCTCCCGAGGTTGGAACACTGAAGCTTTCTTT. Its translation is CASSSRGWNTEAFF. The chain has TRBV19 and TRBJ1-1; D gene unclear. The CDR3 loop spans 14 amino acids. V lost 6 bases, J lost 1 base, and 12 bases lay in between. Germline CDR1 LNHDA, CDR2 SQIVND (reference sequence).

This clone was counted a single time. This sequence joins TRBV6-1 and TRBJ1-3; D gene uncertain. V lost 0 bases, J lost 0 bases, and 9 bases lay in between. The CDR3 extends over 16 amino acids. Germline CDR1 is MNHNS and CDR2 is SASEGT. The CDR3 protein is CASSEASSGSGNTIYF. DNA of the CDR3: TGTGCCAGCAGTGAAGCGTCGTCGGGCTCTGGAAACACCATATATTTT.

The rearrangement links TRBV18 to TRBJ1-2; 8 bases map to TRBD1. Trimming at V came to 1 base and at J to 5 bases, leaving 12 bases not matched to a gene. Germline-derived CDR1 and CDR2 are KGHSH and LQKENI. CDR3 length equals 17 residues. The CDR3 DNA follows: TGTGCCAGCTCACCACTCGCGACAGGGGATCTTTTATATGGCTACACCTTC. This sequence encodes CASSPLATGDLLYGYTF.

The chain joins TRBV5-4 to TRBJ1-4; D unresolved. This CDR3 spans 14 amino acids. V was shortened by 3 bases and J by 5 bases, with 11 bases between the two germline ends. Looked up from germline, CDR1 is SGHNT and CDR2 is YYREEE (reference sequence). CDR3 protein: CASSWGAKNEKLFF. The CDR3 bases are TGTGCCAGCAGCTGGGGAGCAAAGAATGAAAAACTGTTTTTT.

The chain carries TRBV19 and TRBJ2-6, with 7 bases that match TRBD1. Germline CDR1 reads LNHDA; CDR2 reads SQIVND (reference sequence). The CDR3 has 15 residues. V lost 6 bases, J lost 4 bases, and 6 bases stayed unmatched. The CDR3 region has the DNA TGTGCCAGTAGCGACAGGGTCTGGGGGGCCAACGTCCTGACTTTC. This encodes CASSDRVWGANVLTF. Looking up the rest from reference TRBV19 and TRBJ2-6 gives the full variable domain: DGGITQSPKYLFRKEGQNVTLSCEQNLNHDAMYWYRQDPGQGLRLIYYSQIVNDFQKGDIAEGYSVSREKKESFPLTVTSAQKNPTAFYLCASSDRVWGANVLTFGAGSRLTVL.

The rearrangement links TRBV3-1 (or the pseudogene TRBV3-2) to TRBJ1-2; 7 positions agree with TRBD1. This CDR3 spans 14 amino acids. The ends lost 6 bases at V and 4 bases at J; junction bases unmatched: 8. Germline V gives CDR1 LGHDT, CDR2 YNNKEL (reference sequence). CDR3 region: CASRAQGETYGYTF. CDR3 DNA sequence: TGTGCCAGCAGGGCCCAGGGGGAGACCTATGGCTACACCTTC.

This clone was observed a single time. The J gene is TRBJ1-1, the V gene TRBV28, with D perhaps TRBD1 (6 bases). The CDR3 has 16 amino acids. Trimming left V 1 base short and J 0 bases short, with 12 bases between. Germline V gene sequence: CDR1 MDHEN, CDR2 SYDVKM. The CDR3 DNA follows: TGTGCCAGCAGTTTATTCCGGACAGTCGTGAACACTGAAGCTTTCTTT. Translated: CASSLFRTVVNTEAFF.

The chain recombines TRBV28 with TRBJ2-2, with TRBD2 identical over 7 bases. The V gene end was trimmed by 7 bases and the J gene end by 1 base; junction bases not matched to a gene: 6. The CDR3 is made up of 15 amino acids. Germline V gene sequence: CDR1 MDHEN, CDR2 SYDVKM. The DNA for the CDR3 is TGTGCCAGCACCCCGGGGGGTAAGAACACCGGGGAGCTGTTTTTT. It is translated as CASTPGGKNTGELFF.

The chain uses TRBV19 and TRBJ1-1; the match to TRBD1 covers 7 bases. Per the germline V gene, CDR1 is LNHDA and CDR2 is SQIVND (reference sequence). V dropped 4 bases and J dropped 1; count of bases not matched to a gene: 9. CDR3 size: 16 residues. In DNA form, the CDR3 reads TGTGCCAGTAGTACCAGACAGGGAGACGGGAACACTGAAGCTTTCTTT. It yields the protein CASSTRQGDGNTEAFF.

The chain recombines TRBV19 with TRBJ2-7, with 11 bases that match TRBD2. CDR1 and CDR2 from the germline V gene are LNHDA and SQIVND (reference sequence). The V segment lost 4 bases and the J segment 3 bases; nucleotides outside the gene matches: 5. The CDR3 is made up of 15 amino acids. The CDR3 loop reads CASSSSGRARYEQYF. The CDR3 nucleotides are TGTGCCAGTAGTAGTAGCGGGAGGGCCCGCTACGAGCAGTACTTC.

This chain links TRBV7-2 with TRBJ1-2; 7 nucleotides agree with TRBD1. Germline values: CDR1 SGHTA, CDR2 FQGNSA. V dropped 4 bases and J dropped 0; count of bases not matched to a gene: 8. The length of the CDR3 is 16 residues. CDR3 nucleotide sequence: TGTGCCAGCAGCTGGGACGGGACAGCCCCTAACTATGGCTACACCTTC. Amino acids: CASSWDGTAPNYGYTF.

The chain uses TRBV9 and TRBJ2-1; 16 bases fit TRBD2. V lost 5 bases to trimming and J lost 5 bases; unmatched junction nucleotides: 13. Germline V CDR1 and CDR2: SGDLS, YYNGEE. The CDR3 length is 19 residues. The CDR3, as DNA: TGTGCCAGCAGTGACCCCGGGACTAGCGGGAGGGTCGGACACAATGAGCAGTTCTTC. Translated: CASSDPGTSGRVGHNEQFF.

The CDR3 region is CASSLLGLTGGDQAGELFF. CDR3 DNA: TGTGCCAGCAGTTTATTGGGCCTGACAGGGGGCGATCAGGCCGGGGAGCTGTTTTTT. The chain uses TRBV27 and TRBJ2-2, with 10 positions matching TRBD1. The CDR3 spans 19 residues. Per the germline V gene, CDR1 is MNHEY and CDR2 is SMNVEV (reference sequence). V lost 1 base to trimming and J lost 6 bases; unmatched junction nucleotides: 14.

The chain joins TRBV9 to TRBJ2-2; possible D gene TRBD2, 7 bases. Germline loops: CDR1 SGDLS, CDR2 YYNGEE. V lost 4 bases and J lost 0, with 19 bases in between. The CDR3 is 18 amino acids. CDR3 nucleotide sequence: TGTGCCAGCAGCCCCCGGGGGCCCGGGGGGACGAACACCGGGGAGCTGTTTTTT. Translating gives CASSPRGPGGTNTGELFF.

Here the CDR3 DNA reads TGTGCCATCAGTGACTATGTAGCGATAGCGGGGCTCCCCTCCACAGATACGCAGTATTTT. Protein: CAISDYVAIAGLPSTDTQYF. J is TRBJ2-3 and V is TRBV10-3, with TRBD2 matching 8 bases. The CDR3 contains 20 residues. V shed 3 bases, J shed 2 bases, and the junction held 19 bases outside the gene matches. In germline, CDR1 is ENHRY, CDR2 SYGVKD.

This clone has just one count. This chain uses TRBV12-2 with TRBJ2-1; TRBD2 is the table's D call, not checked against the DNA. TRBV12-2 is termed a pseudogene. This CDR3 spans 19 amino acids. CDR3 in DNA: TGTGCAAGTCGCCAAAAGTACAGGATGGCACTAGCGGCCGACAATGAGCAGTTCTTC. Protein product: CASRQKYRMALAADNEQFF.

This chain links TRBV19 with TRBJ2-2; D remains ambiguous. Germline values: CDR1 LNHDA, CDR2 SQIVND (reference sequence). V was pared by 4 bases and J by 1 base, with 7 bases between. The CDR3 is 14 amino acids. The CDR3: CASSNPGNTGELFF. In DNA, the CDR3 is TGTGCCAGTAGTAATCCGGGGAACACCGGGGAGCTGTTTTTT.

This chain joins TRBV7-9 and TRBJ1-1, with TRBD1 as a possible D gene (5 bases). V was cut by 4 bases and J by 5 bases, with 11 bases left in between. The CDR3 runs to 13 residues. The germline V gene has CDR1 SEHNR and CDR2 FQNEAQ (reference sequence). Here the CDR3 DNA reads TGTGCCAGCAGCTCTTCAGGGAATACTGAAGCTTTCTTT. Its protein is CASSSSGNTEAFF. Full variable domain (rest looked up from reference TRBV7-9 and TRBJ1-1): DTGVSQNPRHKITKRGQNVTFRCDPISEHNRLYWYRQTLGQGPEFLTYFQNEAQLEKSRLLSDRFSAERPKGSFSTLEIQRTEQGDSAMYLCASSSSGNTEAFFGQGTRLTVV.

This sequence joins TRBV7-2 and TRBJ1-5; D is possibly TRBD1 (6 bases). Germline assignment: CDR1 SGHTA and CDR2 FQGNSA. The CDR3 is 15 amino acids. Trimming took off 6 bases at V and 4 bases at J, with 16 bases between the two ends. CDR3: CASSSRGAGNQPQHF. In nucleotides, the CDR3 is TGTGCCAGCAGTAGTCGGGGGGCTGGTAATCAGCCCCAGCATTTT.

The CDR3 loop reads CASSSYAWNEQFF. DNA of the CDR3: TGCGCCAGCAGCTCCTACGCATGGAATGAGCAGTTCTTC. The V gene is TRBV5-1, the J gene TRBJ2-1; D is unclear. CDR1 and CDR2 from the germline V gene are SGHRS and YFSETQ. This CDR3 has 13 amino acids. Trimming removed 3 bases from V and 7 bases from J, with 11 bases in between.